This passage covers 28 T cell receptor beta chains from one sample sequenced in a study of blood T cell repertoires in COVID-19 (dated by TCRdb to about 2020). Library method: the immunoSEQ multiplex PCR assay. TCRdb provides this immuneACCESS table in a form limited to in-frame rearrangements. Some clones are lacking; in checked studies, under half of them reflect an unresolved V gene, and why the rest are absent is not known. The sample has about 210,000 clones on record, roughly nine tenths of them singletons. Jointly, the top ten make up 0.65% to 0.85% of the sample. Specimen: peripheral blood. All receptors derive from a man between 40 and 49 years old with acute or convalescent COVID-19.

V is TRBV30 and J is TRBJ2-2; D is undetermined. Trimming took off 5 bases at V and 0 bases at J, with 7 bases between the two ends. Germline V gene sequence: CDR1 GTSNPN, CDR2 SVGIG (reference sequence). The CDR3 loop spans 13 amino acids. The CDR3 sequence is CAWGPTNTGELFF. CDR3 coding DNA: TGTGCCTGGGGGCCTACGAACACCGGGGAGCTGTTTTTT.

This CDR3 reads CASSPPSGGYQETQYF. CDR3 coding DNA: TGTGCCAGCTCACCCCCTAGCGGGGGGTATCAAGAGACCCAGTACTTC. J is TRBJ2-5 and V is TRBV18, with 11 positions matching TRBD2. The CDR3 covers 16 residues. In germline, CDR1 is KGHSH, CDR2 LQKENI. V dropped 3 bases and J dropped 2; count of bases not matched to a gene: 5.

The gene calls are TRBV18 and TRBJ2-7; 12 bases are shared with TRBD1. Looked up from germline, CDR1 is KGHSH and CDR2 is LQKENI. The ends lost 1 base at V and 5 bases at J; junction bases unmatched: 3. This CDR3 has 15 amino acids. The CDR3 is CASSPQGQGADEQYF. The CDR3 nucleotides are TGTGCCAGCTCACCACAGGGACAGGGGGCGGACGAGCAGTACTTC. The full variable domain, rest sourced from reference TRBV18 and TRBJ2-7, is NAGVMQNPRHLVRRRGQEARLRCSPMKGHSHVYWYRQLPEEGLKFMVYLQKENIIDESGMPKERFSAEFPKEGPSILRIQQVVRGDSAAYFCASSPQGQGADEQYFGPGTRLTVT.

V is TRBV28 and J is TRBJ1-2, with D possibly matching TRBD1 (6 bases). Looked up from germline, CDR1 is MDHEN and CDR2 is SYDVKM. This CDR3 is 11 amino acids long. Trimming took 9 bases from V and 8 from J, leaving 13 bases between them. The chain's CDR3 is CASKGTFGYTF. CDR3 sequence (DNA): TGTGCCAGTAAAGGGACATTCGGCTACACCTTC.

This clone appeared a few times. The CDR3 region is CASSLDLPANYGYTF. Here the CDR3 DNA reads TGTGCCAGCAGCTTAGATCTTCCGGCTAACTATGGCTACACCTTC. The chain links TRBV11-3 to TRBJ1-2; unclear D gene. This CDR3 spans 15 amino acids. V was pared by 0 bases and J by 0 bases, with 8 bases between. CDR1 and CDR2 (germline): SGHNT, YENEEA.

CDR3 in amino acids: CAWSHRDSSTGELFF. CDR3 in DNA: TGTGCCTGGAGTCACCGGGACAGCTCCACCGGGGAGCTGTTTTTT. The V gene is TRBV30, the J gene TRBJ2-2, with 7 bases that match TRBD1. From germline, CDR1 is GTSNPN and CDR2 SVGIG (reference sequence). This CDR3 comprises 15 residues. V was clipped by 2 bases and J by 4 bases; unmatched bases: 7.

The chain links TRBV3-1 (or the pseudogene TRBV3-2) to TRBJ1-4; TRBD1 is a possible D gene (5 bases). Trimming cost V 4 bases and J 1 base, with 10 bases left between them. CDR1 LGHDT and CDR2 YNNKEL come from the germline V gene (reference sequence). The CDR3 is 15 amino acids. CDR3 residues: CASSPEGLTNEKLFF. Written as DNA, the CDR3 is TGTGCCAGCAGCCCCGAGGGACTAACTAATGAAAAACTGTTTTTT.

In its sample, this clone was seen once. The chain is built from TRBV19 and TRBJ2-7; 11 bases are a match to TRBD2. The germline CDR1 and CDR2 sequences are LNHDA and SQIVND (reference sequence). V shed 4 bases, J shed 3 bases, and the junction held 5 bases outside the gene matches. The CDR3 sequence is 15 residues long. The CDR3 protein is CASSTTSGSHYEQYF. The CDR3 coding sequence is TGTGCCAGTAGTACAACTAGCGGGAGTCACTACGAGCAGTACTTC.

The J gene is TRBJ2-5, the V gene TRBV19; 10 nucleotides match TRBD2. The CDR3 runs 14 residues. CDR1 is LNHDA, CDR2 SQIVND, per germline (reference sequence). V gave up 7 bases and J gave up 5 bases; unmatched junction bases: 7. Here the CDR3 reads CASNPGAGGETQYF. The CDR3 DNA reads as TGTGCCAGTAATCCGGGAGCGGGAGGGGAGACCCAGTACTTC.

The chain carries TRBV6-5 and TRBJ2-7; D is possibly TRBD1 (6 bases). The germline V and J ends were trimmed by 5 bases and 0 bases, with 11 bases remaining between them. Germline V CDR1 and CDR2: MNHEY, SVGAGI. The CDR3 totals 14 residues. The CDR3 is CASSRTVISYEQYF. The CDR3, as DNA: TGTGCCAGCAGTCGGACAGTCATCTCCTACGAGCAGTACTTC.

The V and J genes are TRBV6-5 and TRBJ1-5; D might be TRBD1 (5 bases). The CDR3 loop spans 15 amino acids. The V and J ends lost 8 bases and 2 bases respectively, with 16 bases between them. The germline CDR1 and CDR2 sequences are MNHEY and SVGAGI. CDR3 protein: CASSRAGNGNQPQHF. The DNA for the CDR3 is TGTGCCAGCTCCAGGGCGGGGAACGGCAATCAGCCCCAGCATTTT.

The CDR3, as DNA: TGTGCCAGCTCACCGGGGCTACCCCTCCTCACAGATACGCAGTATTTT. This encodes CASSPGLPLLTDTQYF. V gene TRBV18 combines with J gene TRBJ2-3; weak D call: TRBD1 (5 bases). CDR3 length equals 16 residues. V was clipped by 3 bases and J by 2 bases, with 15 bases between them. The germline V gene encodes CDR1 KGHSH and CDR2 LQKENI.

This clone was seen only once. The chain couples TRBV9 to TRBJ2-7; TRBD1 aligns across 8 bases. In germline, CDR1 is SGDLS, CDR2 YYNGEE. The V and J ends lost 0 bases and 5 bases, in that order; junction bases with no gene match: 13. This CDR3 spans 17 amino acids. CDR3 coding DNA: TGTGCCAGCAGCGTAGAGGGTGGTGGACAGGGCTACCACGAGCAGTACTTC. This translates into CASSVEGGGQGYHEQYF.

This chain joins TRBV7-9 and TRBJ2-1; tentatively, D is TRBD2 (8 bases). CDR3 length equals 13 residues. In germline, CDR1 is SEHNR, CDR2 FQNEAQ (reference sequence). V was shortened by 6 bases and J by 9 bases, with 15 bases between the two germline ends. DNA for the CDR3: TGTGCCAGCAGGAGACAGGGACTAGGTGAGCAGTTCTTC. Amino acid sequence: CASRRQGLGEQFF. Supplemented by reference TRBV7-9 and TRBJ2-1, the full variable domain reads DTGVSQNPRHKITKRGQNVTFRCDPISEHNRLYWYRQTLGQGPEFLTYFQNEAQLEKSRLLSDRFSAERPKGSFSTLEIQRTEQGDSAMYLCASRRQGLGEQFFGPGTRLTVL.

This clone showed up just once. The J gene is TRBJ2-1, the V gene TRBV4-3, with 10 bases matching TRBD1. The CDR3 loop spans 18 amino acids. Germline assignment: CDR1 LGHNA and CDR2 YSLEER. Losses at the gene ends were 3 bases for V and 5 bases for J; bases not matched to a gene: 13. The CDR3 region is CASSQLAGGTGADNEQFF. The CDR3, as DNA: TGCGCCAGCAGCCAGCTCGCCGGCGGGACAGGGGCAGACAATGAGCAGTTCTTC.

The genes are TRBV19 and TRBJ2-7; D possibly corresponds to TRBD1 (7 bases). CDR1 is LNHDA and CDR2 is SQIVND in the germline V gene (reference sequence). This CDR3 spans 14 amino acids. V was cut by 3 bases and J by 3 bases, with 12 bases left in between. The CDR3 nucleotides read TGTGCCAGTAGTATTGACCAGGGGGGCTACGAGCAGTACTTC. Translation: CASSIDQGGYEQYF.

This clone has at least ten counts. This chain uses TRBV19 with TRBJ1-3; D is unclear. This CDR3 has 18 amino acids. Germline V lookup: CDR1 LNHDA, CDR2 SQIVND (reference sequence). V was shortened by 3 bases and J by 0 bases, with 18 bases between the two germline ends. In nucleotides, the CDR3 is TGTGCCAGTAGTATGTGGGCTAATTCTCCGAGCTCTGGAAACACCATATATTTT. Residues: CASSMWANSPSSGNTIYF.

The V gene is TRBV6-5, the J gene TRBJ2-7; 12 positions agree with TRBD2. Germline V gives CDR1 MNHEY, CDR2 SVGAGI. The CDR3 consists of 15 residues. The V and J ends lost 6 bases and 1 base, in that order; junction bases with no gene match: 4. The CDR3 DNA sequence: TGTGCCAGCAGAGGAGGACTAGCGGGATCCTACGAGCAGTACTTC. Translated, it gives CASRGGLAGSYEQYF.

This clone was detected only a few times. CDR3 in DNA: TGTGCCAGTAGTATCCAGGGGGCTTACTCTGGAAACACCATATATTTT. Encoded protein: CASSIQGAYSGNTIYF. The chain carries TRBV19 and TRBJ1-3; TRBD1 agrees at 8 bases. The CDR3 loop spans 16 amino acids. The J segment lost 0 bases and the V segment lost 3 bases, leaving 4 bases of the junction unmatched. Germline lookup yields CDR1 LNHDA and CDR2 SQIVND (reference sequence).

V gene TRBV5-1 combines with J gene TRBJ1-4; perhaps TRBD1 as D (5 bases). There are 15 residues in the CDR3. Germline CDR1 reads SGHRS; CDR2 reads YFSETQ. V gave up 3 bases and J gave up 6 bases, with 15 bases separating them. CDR3 nucleotides: TGCGCCAGCAGCTCATACAGGATAGGTGATGAAAAACTGTTTTTT. Translated, it gives CASSSYRIGDEKLFF.

This clone was observed a few times. The chain uses TRBV29-1 and TRBJ2-3, with TRBD2 matching over 8 bases. V lost 6 bases to trimming and J lost 2 bases; unmatched junction nucleotides: 10. The CDR3 consists of 15 residues. The germline V gene has CDR1 SQVTM and CDR2 ANQGSEA. The CDR3 coding sequence is TGCAGCGTGGATCCGGGACTAGGGGCCACAGATACGCAGTATTTT. This gives the protein CSVDPGLGATDTQYF.

This chain joins TRBV27 and TRBJ2-1, with 10 bases fitting TRBD2. Germline V lookup: CDR1 MNHEY, CDR2 SMNVEV (reference sequence). After removal of 0 bases from V and 7 bases from J, the junction contained 6 bases not matched to a gene. This CDR3 comprises 16 residues. The CDR3 here is CASSLSSSGSGNEQFF. CDR3 sequence (DNA): TGTGCCAGCAGTTTATCGTCTAGCGGGAGTGGGAATGAGCAGTTCTTC.

The chain combines TRBV28 with TRBJ2-1, with D unclear. Trimming left V 4 bases short and J 8 bases short, with 24 bases between. The CDR3 has 17 amino acids. CDR1 MDHEN and CDR2 SYDVKM come from the germline V gene. In DNA, the CDR3 is TGTGCCAGCAGTTACCCCTCGCGTGGCCCGCGGCTTGATGAGCAGTTCTTC. Its protein is CASSYPSRGPRLDEQFF.

This chain joins TRBV10-3 and TRBJ2-7, with D perhaps TRBD1 (5 bases). The germline CDR1 and CDR2 sequences are ENHRY and SYGVKD. The CDR3 contains 12 residues. V shed 8 bases and J shed 2 bases, with 10 bases lying between them. The CDR3 sequence is CAISRVAYEQYF. As DNA, the CDR3 is TGTGCCATCTCCAGGGTTGCCTACGAGCAGTACTTC.

V and J are TRBV5-1 and TRBJ1-2, with 10 bases fitting TRBD1. The V gene end was trimmed by 4 bases and the J gene end by 6 bases; junction bases not matched to a gene: 6. Germline CDR1 and CDR2: SGHRS and YFSETQ. The CDR3 consists of 14 residues. The CDR3 bases are TGCGCCAGCAGCACGACAGGGGGCCCTCATGGCTACACCTTC. It is translated as CASSTTGGPHGYTF.

The CDR3 DNA follows: TGTGCCAGCAGTCGAGCCTACGCACTCACCGGGGAGCTGTTTTTT. Protein product: CASSRAYALTGELFF. This chain links TRBV6-6 with TRBJ2-2; D not certain. Germline CDR1 MNHNY, CDR2 SVGAGI (reference sequence). CDR3 length equals 15 residues. V lost 5 bases to trimming and J lost 4 bases, with 14 bases between them.

This clone appeared a single time. This rearrangement joins TRBV5-1 to TRBJ2-3; 11 bases match TRBD2. The V segment lost 4 bases and the J segment 5 bases; nucleotides outside the gene matches: 6. The CDR3 is made up of 15 amino acids. CDR1 and CDR2 (germline): SGHRS, YFSETQ. The CDR3 nucleotides read TGCGCCAGCAGCCTTAGCGGGGGGGCGATAGATACGCAGTATTTT. Its translation: CASSLSGGAIDTQYF.

The rearrangement links TRBV7-9 to TRBJ1-2; no definite D call. The CDR3 totals 12 residues. Germline V lookup: CDR1 SEHNR, CDR2 FQNEAQ (reference sequence). The V end lost 4 bases, the J end lost 4 bases, and 7 bases lay between the germline ends. CDR3 sequence: CASSCGRYGYTF. In DNA, the CDR3 is TGTGCCAGCAGCTGTGGCCGCTATGGCTACACCTTC. The whole variable domain, remainder taken from reference TRBV7-9 and TRBJ1-2, is DTGVSQNPRHKITKRGQNVTFRCDPISEHNRLYWYRQTLGQGPEFLTYFQNEAQLEKSRLLSDRFSAERPKGSFSTLEIQRTEQGDSAMYLCASSCGRYGYTFGSGTRLTVV.